This entry features one T cell receptor (beta chain) sequence. These data are taken from a study of blood T cell repertoires in COVID-19. The age range of participants was 18 to 89 years, with residence in around 22 US areas. The study assigned cohorts using participant-reported clinical history. V lost 6 bases and J 5 bases, leaving 17 bases between the germline ends. The CDR3 extends over 14 amino acids. CDR1 is MNHEY and CDR2 is SVGAGI in the germline V gene. As processed by the authors: Reference gene primer amplification yielded estimated nucleated cell counts. Repertoires were generated with immunoSEQ multiplex PCR, while TCRdb's copy carries only in-frame clones and drops some. V and J calls and clone size come straight from that table; D and trimming were deduced from the DNA. The data contain approximately 270,000 clones, about 90% of them singletons.

This TCR derives from a human donor in a cohort exposed to, infected with or recovered from COVID-19 (not recorded which). The donor label of this sample is uncertain. The chain employs TRBV6-5 and TRBJ2-7; D perhaps matches TRBD2 (5 bases). Sequencing used PBMCs or T cells enriched from blood (not recorded which). CDR3 in DNA: TGTGCCAGCAGATCGGGAACTTGGTTCGACGAGCAGTACTTC. Translated, it gives CASRSGTWFDEQYF.